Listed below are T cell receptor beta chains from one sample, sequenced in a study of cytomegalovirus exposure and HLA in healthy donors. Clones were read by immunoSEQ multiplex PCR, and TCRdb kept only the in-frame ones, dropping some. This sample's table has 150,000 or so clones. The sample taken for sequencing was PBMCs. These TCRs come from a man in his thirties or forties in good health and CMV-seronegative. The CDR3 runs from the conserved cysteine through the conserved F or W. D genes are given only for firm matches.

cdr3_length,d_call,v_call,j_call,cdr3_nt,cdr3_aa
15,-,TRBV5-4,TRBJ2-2,TGTGCCAGCAGCTTGGCCCAGGAGAACACCGGGGAGCTGTTTTTT,CASSLAQENTGELFF
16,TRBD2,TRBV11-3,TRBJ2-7,TGTGCCAGCAGCTTAGCCCGCGGCGGGAGGAAGTACGAGCAGTACTTC,CASSLARGGRKYEQYF
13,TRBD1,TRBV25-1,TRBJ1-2,TGTGCCAGCAGTCCGGGACAGTTCTATGGCTACACCTTC,CASSPGQFYGYTF
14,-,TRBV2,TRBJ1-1,TGTGCCAGCAGTGGAAATGAGGGCACCACTGAAGCTTTCTTT,CASSGNEGTTEAFF
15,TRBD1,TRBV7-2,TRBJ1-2,TGTGCCAGCAGCCCCCGGGACAGGAGCAACTATGGCTACACCTTC,CASSPRDRSNYGYTF
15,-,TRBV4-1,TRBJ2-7,TGCGCCAGCAGCCAATATCAGGGGCCCTCCTACGAGCAGTACTTC,CASSQYQGPSYEQYF
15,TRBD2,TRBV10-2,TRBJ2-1,TGCGCCAGCAGTATAGCGGGGCTATCCTACAATGAGCAGTTCTTC,CASSIAGLSYNEQFF
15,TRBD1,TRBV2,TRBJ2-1,TGTGCCAGCAGTAAACAGGGGGCGTCCTACAATGAGCAGTTCTTC,CASSKQGASYNEQFF
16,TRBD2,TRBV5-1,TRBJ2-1,TGCGCCAGCAGCTTGGGTGCGGGAGGTATAAACAATGAGCAGTTCTTC,CASSLGAGGINNEQFF
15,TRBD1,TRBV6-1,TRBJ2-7,TGTGCCAGCAGTACAAGGACAGGGGGCCCCTACGAGCAGTACTTC,CASSTRTGGPYEQYF
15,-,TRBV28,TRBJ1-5,TGTGCCAGCAGTCATTCCCGCAGGATCGATCAGCCCCAGCATTTT,CASSHSRRIDQPQHF
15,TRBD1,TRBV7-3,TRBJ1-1,TGTGCCAGCAGCGTAGCCGGGACAGGGTCAACTGAAGCTTTCTTT,CASSVAGTGSTEAFF
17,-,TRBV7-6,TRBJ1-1,TGTGCCAGCAGCTTAGTTTCGTTGGGGGCCATGAACACTGAAGCTTTCTTT,CASSLVSLGAMNTEAFF
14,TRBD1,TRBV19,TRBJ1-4,TGTGCCAGTAGTCAGGGGGTCGGTTATGAAAAACTGTTTTTT,CASSQGVGYEKLFF
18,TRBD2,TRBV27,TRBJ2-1,TGTGCCAGCAGTTTATCTCTAGCGGGAGGCGCATCCTACAATGAGCAGTTCTTC,CASSLSLAGGASYNEQFF
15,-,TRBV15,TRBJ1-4,TGTGCCACCAGCAGAGGAGGAGGGCGGAATGAAAAACTGTTTTTT,CATSRGGGRNEKLFF
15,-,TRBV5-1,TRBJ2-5,TGCGCCAGCAGCTTGAATGCGGTTCAACAAGAGACCCAGTACTTC,CASSLNAVQQETQYF
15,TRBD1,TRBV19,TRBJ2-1,TGTGCCAGTAATTTGGTTGGGACAGGGAACAATGAGCAGTTCTTC,CASNLVGTGNNEQFF
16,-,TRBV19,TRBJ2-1,TGTGCCAGTAGTATAAGGCCCAGGGATGTCAACAATGAGCAGTTCTTC,CASSIRPRDVNNEQFF
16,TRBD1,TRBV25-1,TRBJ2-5,TGTGCCAGCAGTGAACCGGGACAGGGGGCTGAAGAGACCCAGTACTTC,CASSEPGQGAEETQYF
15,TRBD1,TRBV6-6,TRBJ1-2,TGTGCCAGCAGTTTCCGGACAGGGGCTAACTATGGCTACACCTTC,CASSFRTGANYGYTF
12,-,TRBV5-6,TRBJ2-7,TGTGCCAGCAGCTTGGTAGGGGGCGAGCAGTACTTC,CASSLVGGEQYF
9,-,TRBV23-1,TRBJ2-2,TGCGCCAGCAGTCCGGAGGTGTTTTTT,CASSPEVFF
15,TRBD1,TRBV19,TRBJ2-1,TGTGCCAGTAGTGCGATTGGGACAGGGCTAAATGAGCAGTTCTTC,CASSAIGTGLNEQFF
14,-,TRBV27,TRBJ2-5,TGTGCCAGTAGCACCCGACAGGGAGGAGAGACCCAGTACTTC,CASSTRQGGETQYF
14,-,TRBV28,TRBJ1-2,TGTGCCAGCAGTTTAGGGATAGCGGGCTATGGCTACACCTTC,CASSLGIAGYGYTF
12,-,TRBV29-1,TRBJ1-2,TGCAGCGTTGAAGGCGACCGCAGGGGCTACACCTTC,CSVEGDRRGYTF
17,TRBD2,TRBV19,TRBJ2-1,TGTGCCAGTAACGGACTAGCGGGAGTGGGTGGCTACAATGAGCAGTTCTTC,CASNGLAGVGGYNEQFF
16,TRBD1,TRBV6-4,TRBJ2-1,TGTGCCAGCAGTGTAGAGTCCGGACAGGGGGCTAATGAGCAGTTCTTC,CASSVESGQGANEQFF
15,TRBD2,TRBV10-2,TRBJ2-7,TGCGCCAGCAGGGGGACTAGCGGGAGTTCCTACGAGCAGTACTTC,CASRGTSGSSYEQYF
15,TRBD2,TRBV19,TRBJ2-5,TGTGCCAGTAGTAGGGGACTAGCGGGAGTAGAGACCCAGTACTTC,CASSRGLAGVETQYF
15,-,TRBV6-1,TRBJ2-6,TGTGCCAGCAGAGATGATTCAGCTGGGGCCAACGTCCTGACTTTC,CASRDDSAGANVLTF
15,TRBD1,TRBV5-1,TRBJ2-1,TGCGCCAGCAGCCTCATGGGACAGGACTACAATGAGCAGTTCTTC,CASSLMGQDYNEQFF
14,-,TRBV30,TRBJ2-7,TGTGCCTGGAGTGTGGAGGACTTTTCCTACGAGCAGTACTTC,CAWSVEDFSYEQYF
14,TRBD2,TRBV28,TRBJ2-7,TGTGCTTGGGGGGGTACTAGCGGCTCCTACGAGCAGTACTTC,CAWGGTSGSYEQYF
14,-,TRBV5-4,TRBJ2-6,TGTGCCAGCAACTCCTGGGCCGGGGCCAACGTCCTGACTTTC,CASNSWAGANVLTF
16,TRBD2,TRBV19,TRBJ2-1,TGTGCCAGTAGTATAGGCCTAGCGGGAGCTTACAATGAGCAGTTCTTC,CASSIGLAGAYNEQFF
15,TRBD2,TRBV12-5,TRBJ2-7,TGTGCTAGTGGTTTGGTACGGGAGGGCGCCCACGAGCAGTACTTC,CASGLVREGAHEQYF
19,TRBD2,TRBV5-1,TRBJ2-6,TGCGCCAGCAGCTTCCCGGGACTAGCGGGAGCTACTGGGGCCAACGTCCTGACTTTC,CASSFPGLAGATGANVLTF
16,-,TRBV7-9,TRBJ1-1,TGTGCCAGCAGCTCAGAGGGTAAGGCGAGGGTCACTGAAGCTTTCTTT,CASSSEGKARVTEAFF